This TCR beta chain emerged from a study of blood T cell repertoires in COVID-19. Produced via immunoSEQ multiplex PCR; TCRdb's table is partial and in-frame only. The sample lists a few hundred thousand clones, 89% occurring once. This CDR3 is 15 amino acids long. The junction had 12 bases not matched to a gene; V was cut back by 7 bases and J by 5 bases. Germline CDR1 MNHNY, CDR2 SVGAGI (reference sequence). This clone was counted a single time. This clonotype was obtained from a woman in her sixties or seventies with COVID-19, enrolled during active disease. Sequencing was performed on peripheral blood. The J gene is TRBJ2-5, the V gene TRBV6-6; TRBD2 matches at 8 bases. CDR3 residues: CASTRSGGQGETQYF. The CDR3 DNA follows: TGTGCCAGCACGAGAAGCGGGGGTCAGGGGGAGACCCAGTACTTC.